The 32 T cell receptor beta chains reported below all come from one sample, sequenced in a study of glioma-infiltrating T cells after dendritic cell vaccination. The protocol was immunoSEQ multiplex PCR, while the TCRdb copy is restricted to in-frame clones and leaves out a portion. Of roughly 23,000 clones listed, approximately 79% are singletons. The sequencing here drew on blood, taken before dendritic cell vaccination. The receptors come from a human donor with glioblastoma.

V and J are TRBV7-8 and TRBJ2-7; TRBD2 agrees at 14 bases. The V segment lost 5 bases and the J segment 4 bases; nucleotides outside the gene matches: 16. Germline assignment: CDR1 SGHVS and CDR2 FQNEAQ. This CDR3 contains 19 residues. The CDR3, as DNA: TGTGCCAGCAGCCCCTATCGGACTAGCGGGAGGACAAGGGGTTACGAGCAGTACTTC. Translation: CASSPYRTSGRTRGYEQYF.

The chain has TRBV11-2 and TRBJ2-1; tentative D call: TRBD1 (6 bases). The CDR3 covers 14 residues. In germline, CDR1 is SGHAT, CDR2 FQNNGV. V lost 5 bases and J 4 bases, leaving 12 bases between the germline ends. Here the CDR3 reads CASSLWTAYNEQFF. The CDR3 DNA is TGTGCCAGCAGCCTCTGGACAGCTTACAATGAGCAGTTCTTC.

The chain recombines TRBV7-2 with TRBJ2-1, with D perhaps matching TRBD2 (6 bases). The V end lost 3 bases, the J end lost 2 bases, and 11 bases lay between the germline ends. This CDR3 is built from 15 residues. In germline, CDR1 is SGHTA, CDR2 FQGNSA. CDR3 region: CASSLGIAAYNEQFF. For the CDR3, the DNA is TGTGCCAGCAGCTTGGGGATAGCGGCCTACAATGAGCAGTTCTTC.

The rearrangement uses TRBV7-2 and TRBJ2-1; TRBD2 matches 9 bases. The V gene's germline CDR1 is SGHTA and CDR2 FQGNSA. Trimming took 8 bases from V and 3 from J; bases not matched to a gene: 8. The CDR3 has 15 residues. The CDR3 region is CASGIAGAIYNEQFF. The CDR3, as DNA: TGTGCCAGCGGAATAGCGGGGGCTATCTACAATGAGCAGTTCTTC.

A few counts support this clone. This rearrangement joins TRBV11-2 to TRBJ2-7, with D tentatively TRBD2 (5 bases). This CDR3 is built from 15 residues. V dropped 3 bases and J dropped 0 bases, with 12 bases sitting between them. Germline CDR1 SGHAT, CDR2 FQNNGV. This CDR3 is CASSFSAGSSYEQYF. The CDR3 nucleotides are TGTGCCAGCAGCTTTTCCGCTGGGAGCTCCTACGAGCAGTACTTC.

A note on this clone: At one end the junction does not follow the germline gene, possibly because of a read error. V is TRBV5-1 and J is TRBJ2-7; 11 bases are a match to TRBD2. Per the germline V gene, CDR1 is SGHRS and CDR2 is YFSETQ. CDR3 length: 16 residues. The CDR3 loop is CASRSTGTSGPYVQYF. For the CDR3, the DNA is TGCGCCAGCAGGTCAACCGGGACTAGCGGACCCTACGTGCAGTACTTC.

V is TRBV7-6 and J is TRBJ1-5; tentative D call: TRBD1 (6 bases). CDR1 and CDR2 (germline): SGHVS, FNYEAQ. The CDR3 contains 15 residues. V lost 5 bases to trimming and J lost 0 bases, with 11 bases between them. The CDR3 coding sequence is TGTGCCAGCAGCCCCTACAGGGATAGCAATCAGCCCCAGCATTTT. This gives the protein CASSPYRDSNQPQHF.

The chain employs TRBV7-9 and TRBJ2-3; the match to TRBD1 covers 9 bases. CDR3 length equals 13 residues. The V gene's germline CDR1 is SEHNR and CDR2 FQNEAQ (reference sequence). J was trimmed by 6 bases and V by 10 bases; bases with no gene match: 8. This chain's CDR3 is CATNGQGPDTQYF. The DNA of the CDR3 is TGTGCCACCAACGGACAGGGGCCGGATACGCAGTATTTT.

The chain employs TRBV2 and TRBJ1-1, with 7 bases identical to TRBD1. In germline, CDR1 is SNHLY, CDR2 FYNNEI. The CDR3 sequence is 14 residues long. J was trimmed by 5 bases and V by 6 bases; bases with no gene match: 9. Written as DNA, the CDR3 is TGTGCCAGCAGACTCGACAGGGTGGCGACTGAAGCTTTCTTT. This sequence encodes CASRLDRVATEAFF.

This rearrangement joins TRBV7-9 to TRBJ2-3; D is possibly TRBD2 (5 bases). Germline CDR1 reads SEHNR; CDR2 reads FQNEAQ (reference sequence). The CDR3 extends over 17 amino acids. Trimming left V 5 bases short and J 4 bases short, with 22 bases between. CDR3 bases: TGTGCCAGCAGCCCTCCTGCGGGCCAACGCGTCGCAGATACGCAGTATTTT. This translates into CASSPPAGQRVADTQYF. The full variable domain, with the rest looked up from reference TRBV7-9 and TRBJ2-3, is DTGVSQNPRHKITKRGQNVTFRCDPISEHNRLYWYRQTLGQGPEFLTYFQNEAQLEKSRLLSDRFSAERPKGSFSTLEIQRTEQGDSAMYLCASSPPAGQRVADTQYFGPGTRLTVL.

This chain joins TRBV12-5 and TRBJ2-7, with 7 nucleotides matching TRBD1. Germline V gene sequence: CDR1 LGHNT, CDR2 FRNRAP. The V and J ends lost 2 bases and 6 bases, in that order; junction bases with no gene match: 4. This CDR3 has 13 amino acids. CDR3 loop: CASGLPNRGEQYF. The CDR3 nucleotides are TGTGCTAGTGGTTTGCCAAACAGGGGCGAGCAGTACTTC.

This CDR3 reads CASRRTSGRNNEQFF. DNA of the CDR3: TGTGCCAGCAGGAGGACTAGCGGGAGAAACAATGAGCAGTTCTTC. The genes are TRBV7-3 and TRBJ2-1; 13 nucleotides agree with TRBD2. CDR3 length: 15 amino acids. Germline loops: CDR1 SGHTA, CDR2 FQGTGA. After removal of 6 bases from V and 5 bases from J, the junction contained 4 bases not matched to a gene.

On this clone: Other DNA sequences from this sample encode an identical CDR3 as well. The V and J genes are TRBV7-6 and TRBJ2-3, with TRBD2 matching 8 bases. Unmatched junction bases numbered 5, after V lost 1 base and J lost 2 bases. This CDR3 has 16 amino acids. Looked up from germline, CDR1 is SGHVS and CDR2 is FNYEAQ. CDR3 protein: CASSLVAGGSTDTQYF. The CDR3 nucleotides are TGTGCCAGCAGCTTAGTCGCGGGAGGCTCCACAGATACGCAGTATTTT.

The J gene is TRBJ2-2, the V gene TRBV30, with no clear D. This CDR3 region has 12 residues. From germline, CDR1 is GTSNPN and CDR2 SVGIG (reference sequence). The V and J ends lost 2 bases and 7 bases respectively, with 8 bases between them. Written as DNA, the CDR3 is TGTGCCTGGAGTAAGACTCGCGGGGAGCTGTTTTTT. Its translation: CAWSKTRGELFF. Complete variable domain (other parts from reference TRBV30 and TRBJ2-2): SQTIHQWPATLVQPVGSPLSLECTVEGTSNPNLYWYRQAAGRGLQLLFYSVGIGQISSEVPQNLSASRPQDRQFILSSKKLLLSDSGFYLCAWSKTRGELFFGEGSRLTVL.

The chain is built from TRBV30 and TRBJ1-3; D is unresolved. The germline V and J ends were trimmed by 2 bases and 0 bases, with 11 bases remaining between them. Germline V gene lookup returns CDR1 GTSNPN and CDR2 SVGIG (reference sequence). The CDR3 has 15 amino acids. The DNA for the CDR3 is TGTGCCTGGAGTATAGGCACTAGCTCTGGAAACACCATATATTTT. Its protein product is CAWSIGTSSGNTIYF.

The gene calls are TRBV30 and TRBJ2-3; perhaps TRBD1 as D (6 bases). CDR3 length: 14 residues. Germline V gene data show CDR1 as GTSNPN and CDR2 as SVGIG (reference sequence). V lost 4 bases and J 2 bases, leaving 13 bases between the germline ends. This CDR3 reads CAWTPGQNTDTQYF. The CDR3 nucleotides read TGTGCCTGGACTCCGGGACAAAACACAGATACGCAGTATTTT. Full variable domain (outside the CDR3, taken from reference TRBV30 and TRBJ2-3): SQTIHQWPATLVQPVGSPLSLECTVEGTSNPNLYWYRQAAGRGLQLLFYSVGIGQISSEVPQNLSASRPQDRQFILSSKKLLLSDSGFYLCAWTPGQNTDTQYFGPGTRLTVL.

This sequence joins TRBV19 and TRBJ2-7; tentative D call: TRBD2 (5 bases). From germline, CDR1 is LNHDA and CDR2 SQIVND (reference sequence). The CDR3 totals 15 residues. Trimming removed 2 bases at V and 3 bases at J, with 14 bases between. CDR3 DNA: TGTGCCAGTAGTATATCCCCCGGGGAGAACTACGAGCAGTACTTC. Protein: CASSISPGENYEQYF.

V and J are TRBV18 and TRBJ2-7, with TRBD2 identical over 7 bases. J was trimmed by 5 bases and V by 0 bases; bases with no gene match: 7. The germline gives CDR1 KGHSH, CDR2 LQKENI. The CDR3 runs to 15 residues. The CDR3 nucleotides read TGTGCCAGCTCACCACCCCGGGGAGGGAAGAACGAGCAGTACTTC. This translates into CASSPPRGGKNEQYF.

The chain links TRBV28 to TRBJ2-4; the match to TRBD1 covers 10 bases. The V gene end was trimmed by 6 bases and the J gene end by 2 bases; junction bases not matched to a gene: 10. The CDR3 extends over 17 amino acids. CDR1 is MDHEN and CDR2 is SYDVKM in the germline V gene. DNA of the CDR3: TGTGCCAGCAGCCCGACAGGGGGCGATGTTTCCAAAAACATTCAGTACTTC. This encodes CASSPTGGDVSKNIQYF.

The genes are TRBV5-1 and TRBJ2-7; weak D call: TRBD2 (6 bases). Trimming removed 5 bases at V and 7 bases at J, with 19 bases between. Per the germline V gene, CDR1 is SGHRS and CDR2 is YFSETQ. CDR3 length equals 14 residues. The CDR3 DNA reads as TGCGCCAGCAGGCGCCAGGAGGGAGGAGGAGAGCAGTACTTC. It is translated as CASRRQEGGGEQYF.

The table lists this clone with a count of one. V gene TRBV4-1 combines with J gene TRBJ2-7, with no clear D. This CDR3 has 15 residues. CDR1 is MGHRA, CDR2 YSYEKL, per germline. V was clipped by 0 bases and J by 3 bases, with 12 bases between them. CDR3: CASSQDRWANYEQYF. The CDR3 nucleotides read TGCGCCAGCAGCCAAGATCGGTGGGCCAACTACGAGCAGTACTTC.

This clone was counted a single time. V gene TRBV5-1 combines with J gene TRBJ2-3, with D perhaps matching TRBD1 (5 bases). Trimming cost V 0 bases and J 8 bases, with 13 bases left between them. CDR1 and CDR2 (germline): SGHRS, YFSETQ. There are 14 residues in the CDR3. Here the CDR3 reads CASSLVQGGGTQYF. CDR3 in DNA: TGCGCCAGCAGCTTGGTTCAGGGTGGTGGTACGCAGTATTTT.

This clone was picked up one time. This sequence joins TRBV6-5 and TRBJ2-4; D possibly corresponds to TRBD1 (6 bases). CDR1 and CDR2 from the germline V gene are MNHEY and SVGAGI. This CDR3 is 14 amino acids long. V was pared by 5 bases and J by 3 bases, with 11 bases between. CDR3 in amino acids: CASSEDRSKNIQYF. In DNA, the CDR3 is TGTGCCAGCAGTGAGGACAGAAGCAAAAACATTCAGTACTTC.

This chain connects TRBV5-4 to TRBJ2-3; 11 bases match TRBD2. The germline CDR1 and CDR2 sequences are SGHNT and YYREEE (reference sequence). CDR3 size: 15 residues. Germline trimming cut 0 bases from V and 5 bases from J; bases unmatched to any gene: 2. CDR3 residues: CASSLGLAGLDTQYF. DNA of the CDR3: TGTGCCAGCAGCTTGGGACTAGCGGGATTAGATACGCAGTATTTT.

This rearrangement joins TRBV28 to TRBJ2-2, with D perhaps TRBD1 (5 bases). CDR1 is MDHEN, CDR2 SYDVKM, per germline. V lost 8 bases to trimming and J lost 5 bases, with 21 bases between them. The CDR3 is made up of 16 amino acids. CDR3 DNA sequence: TGTGCCAGCCGCGATCAAAAGGGGCGCCGGACCGGGGAGCTGTTTTTT. As protein: CASRDQKGRRTGELFF.

The chain has TRBV11-2 and TRBJ1-1, with D possibly TRBD1 on 6 matching bases. CDR3 size: 15 residues. Trimming removed 5 bases from V and 4 bases from J, with 17 bases in between. CDR1 is SGHAT and CDR2 is FQNNGV in the germline V gene. CDR3: CASSLQGVGSTEAFF. DNA of the CDR3: TGTGCCAGCAGCCTACAGGGAGTAGGTTCCACTGAAGCTTTCTTT.

The chain links TRBV28 to TRBJ1-4; TRBD1 matches at 7 bases. The CDR3 is made up of 14 amino acids. Trimming at V came to 6 bases and at J to 3 bases, leaving 4 bases not matched to a gene. The germline CDR1 and CDR2 sequences are MDHEN and SYDVKM. The CDR3 sequence is CASSYGTANEKLFF. CDR3 in DNA: TGTGCCAGCAGCTATGGGACAGCTAATGAAAAACTGTTTTTT.

This chain joins TRBV27 and TRBJ2-7, with 7 positions matching TRBD1. The germline V gene encodes CDR1 MNHEY and CDR2 SMNVEV (reference sequence). The J segment lost 1 base and the V segment lost 5 bases, leaving 5 bases of the junction unmatched. CDR3 length equals 14 residues. CDR3 sequence: CASSRWDSSYEQYF. The CDR3 bases are TGTGCCAGCAGTCGTTGGGACAGTTCCTACGAGCAGTACTTC.

The CDR3 DNA reads TGCAGCGTTGAATTTTCGGGGAATGAAAAACTGTTTTTT. This translates into CSVEFSGNEKLFF. The V and J genes are TRBV29-1 and TRBJ1-4, with no clear D. V lost 2 bases to trimming and J lost 5 bases, with 9 bases between them. This CDR3 contains 13 residues. In germline, CDR1 is SQVTM, CDR2 ANQGSEA.

This clone was found once. This chain links TRBV28 with TRBJ1-5; D not certain. The V and J ends lost 10 bases and 0 bases respectively, with 13 bases between them. The CDR3 is made up of 14 amino acids. Germline CDR1 MDHEN, CDR2 SYDVKM. This CDR3 is CATWPAYSNQPQHF. CDR3 in DNA: TGTGCCACCTGGCCCGCTTATAGCAATCAGCCCCAGCATTTT.

The chain carries TRBV14 and TRBJ2-3; TRBD2 aligns across 10 bases. CDR1 and CDR2 from the germline V gene are SGHDN and FVKESK. There are 17 residues in the CDR3. J was trimmed by 2 bases and V by 4 bases; bases with no gene match: 9. In nucleotides, the CDR3 is TGTGCCAGCAGCCTTATACCAGCGGGAGGGATCACAGATACGCAGTATTTT. Translation gives CASSLIPAGGITDTQYF.

This clone has just one count. The rearrangement links TRBV29-1 to TRBJ2-5; the match to TRBD2 covers 9 bases. The CDR3 consists of 15 residues. From germline, CDR1 is SQVTM and CDR2 ANQGSEA. V lost 2 bases and J lost 3; bases outside the gene matches: 7. The chain's CDR3 is CSVEPRTSEKETQYF. The CDR3 region has the DNA TGCAGCGTTGAACCCCGGACTAGCGAAAAAGAGACCCAGTACTTC.